The present entry profiles one T cell receptor beta chain with its context. The source of the sample is a study of blood T cell repertoires in COVID-19. The junction had 4 bases not matched to a gene; V was cut back by 4 bases and J by 4 bases. Germline V lookup: CDR1 SGHRS, CDR2 YFSETQ. This CDR3 spans 14 amino acids. Measured with immunoSEQ multiplex PCR; TCRdb has only the in-frame clones, and not every one. This sample has some 130,000 clones, with around 80% found just once. V gene TRBV5-1 combines with J gene TRBJ1-2, with TRBD1 matching 10 bases. The sample was peripheral blood. The receptor was isolated from a man between 65 and 85 years old with acute or convalescent COVID-19. The CDR3 spells CASSPGTGAYGYTF. The CDR3 DNA follows: TGCGCCAGCAGCCCCGGGACAGGGGCCTATGGCTACACCTTC.